Presented here are 27 T cell receptor beta chains from one specimen sequenced in a study of cytomegalovirus exposure and HLA in healthy donors. Use of 60 Vbeta and 13 Jbeta primers characterized the PCR. Libraries were prepared by immunoSEQ multiplex PCR; TCRdb keeps only in-frame clonotypes and omits some of them. The data contain approximately 68,000 clones, around 75% of them singletons. The sequencing input was PBMCs. The receptors were sampled from a woman between 25 and 40 years old in good health and CMV-seropositive.

The chain links TRBV7-9 to TRBJ2-7; 14 bases map to TRBD2. The germline V gene has CDR1 SEHNR and CDR2 FQNEAQ (reference sequence). The CDR3 has 19 amino acids. Germline trimming cut 5 bases from V and 5 bases from J; bases unmatched to any gene: 17. CDR3 sequence: CASSAPGTSGGGLMDEQYF. CDR3 nucleotides: TGTGCCAGCAGCGCCCCCGGGACTAGCGGGGGCGGCCTAATGGACGAGCAGTACTTC.

Notes on this clone: Within the sample, other DNA sequences also encode this same CDR3. The DNA for the CDR3 is TGTGCCAGCATAGGGCGGGGCACGAACACTGAAGCTTTCTTT. Translation: CASIGRGTNTEAFF. J is TRBJ1-1 and V is TRBV27; D might be TRBD1 (5 bases). Trimming removed 7 bases from V and 1 base from J, with 13 bases in between. The CDR3 totals 14 residues. Germline values: CDR1 MNHEY, CDR2 SMNVEV (reference sequence).

This rearrangement joins TRBV7-9 to TRBJ1-6; D remains unclear. The CDR3 is made up of 14 amino acids. The germline V gene encodes CDR1 SEHNR and CDR2 FQNEAQ (reference sequence). V lost 5 bases to trimming and J lost 9 bases, with 14 bases between them. CDR3 bases: TGTGCCAGCAGCCATGACATAGGAAGTTCACCCCTCCACTTT. Translation gives CASSHDIGSSPLHF.

Only a few counts were recorded for this clone. This chain connects TRBV6-6 to TRBJ1-2; 7 bases map to TRBD1. The CDR3 loop spans 12 amino acids. V dropped 6 bases and J dropped 3; count of bases not matched to a gene: 1. Germline V gene data show CDR1 as MNHNY and CDR2 as SVGAGI (reference sequence). CDR3 sequence (DNA): TGTGCCAGCAGCAGGGGGTACTATGGCTACACCTTC. It translates to CASSRGYYGYTF.

The chain uses TRBV4-1 and TRBJ2-1; 9 bases map to TRBD2. This CDR3 region has 16 residues. J lost 6 bases, V lost 3 bases, and 9 bases had no gene match. Per germline, CDR1 MGHRA and CDR2 YSYEKL. CDR3 in amino acids: CASSHPGTSKTNEQFF. The CDR3 DNA is TGCGCCAGCAGCCACCCCGGGACTAGCAAGACCAATGAGCAGTTCTTC.

This sequence joins TRBV27 and TRBJ2-1; maybe TRBD2 (6 bases). Germline CDR1 MNHEY, CDR2 SMNVEV (reference sequence). The CDR3 consists of 17 residues. The V end was cut by 4 bases, the J end by 0 bases, with 16 bases between. CDR3 DNA sequence: TGTGCCAGCAGTTCCCGGGACTCCCTGCTCTCCTACAATGAGCAGTTCTTC. Encoded protein: CASSSRDSLLSYNEQFF.

The CDR3 coding sequence is TGCGCCAGCAGACGCGGACAGGGGGGTGATTCACCCCTCCACTTT. Encoded protein: CASRRGQGGDSPLHF. V and J are TRBV5-1 and TRBJ1-6; 10 nucleotides line up with TRBD1. The CDR3 extends over 15 amino acids. V trimming: 5 bases; J trimming: 8 bases; junction bases outside the gene matches: 7. Germline assignment: CDR1 SGHRS and CDR2 YFSETQ.

The table lists this clone with a count of one. The chain carries TRBV7-6 and TRBJ2-5; D remains ambiguous. The CDR3 totals 12 residues. The V gene lost 5 bases and the J gene lost 5 bases, with 9 bases spanning the gap. Germline V gene lookup returns CDR1 SGHVS and CDR2 FNYEAQ. The CDR3 nucleotides are TGTGCCAGCAGCCCCCCTTCGGAGACCCAGTACTTC. The encoded protein is CASSPPSETQYF.

This clone appeared a single time. V usage is TRBV28 and J usage is TRBJ2-2; TRBD1 might be the D (6 bases). Trimming cost V 3 bases and J 5 bases, with 13 bases left between them. The germline V gene has CDR1 MDHEN and CDR2 SYDVKM. CDR3 length: 15 amino acids. As DNA, the CDR3 is TGTGCCAGCAGTTTGCTCTCAAGGGGGACCGGGGAGCTGTTTTTT. Translating it yields CASSLLSRGTGELFF. Full variable domain (missing parts from reference TRBV28 and TRBJ2-2): DVKVTQSSRYLVKRTGEKVFLECVQDMDHENMFWYRQDPGLGLRLIYFSYDVKMKEKGDIPEGYSVSREKKERFSLILESASTNQTSMYLCASSLLSRGTGELFFGEGSRLTVL.

This clone has more than one count but fewer than ten. Other DNA sequences from this sample encode an identical CDR3 as well. The chain links TRBV4-2 to TRBJ2-2; 9 nucleotides match TRBD2. With 0 bases clipped from V and 0 bases from J, the junction kept 11 bases outside the gene matches. This CDR3 region has 20 residues. Per germline, CDR1 LGHNA and CDR2 YNFKEQ. The CDR3 loop reads CASSQDLGSSGSANTGELFF. In DNA, the CDR3 is TGTGCCAGCAGCCAAGATTTGGGAAGTAGCGGGAGCGCGAACACCGGGGAGCTGTTTTTT.

The V call is TRBV18, the J call TRBJ2-5; D uncertain. CDR3 length: 13 amino acids. CDR1 and CDR2 from the germline V gene are KGHSH and LQKENI. V was cut by 5 bases and J by 3 bases, with 10 bases left in between. The CDR3, as DNA: TGTGCCAGCTCAGGAGAGGTGGAAGAGACCCAGTACTTC. Protein sequence: CASSGEVEETQYF.

The rearrangement uses TRBV2 and TRBJ2-1; maybe TRBD2 (6 bases). Germline V CDR1 and CDR2: SNHLY, FYNNEI. Trimming left V 2 bases short and J 0 bases short, with 11 bases between. The CDR3 is made up of 16 amino acids. The CDR3 DNA reads as TGTGCCAGCAGTGAATCCCGGGGGAGCTCCTACAATGAGCAGTTCTTC. Amino acid sequence: CASSESRGSSYNEQFF.

The gene calls are TRBV30 and TRBJ1-1; TRBD1 agrees at 7 bases. The length of the CDR3 is 14 residues. V lost 4 bases and J lost 6; bases outside the gene matches: 11. The germline V gene encodes CDR1 GTSNPN and CDR2 SVGIG (reference sequence). This chain's CDR3 is CAWTCGGQGAEAFF. The DNA of the CDR3 is TGTGCCTGGACCTGTGGGGGTCAGGGGGCTGAAGCTTTCTTT.

The chain joins TRBV4-2 to TRBJ1-2; possibly TRBD1 for D (5 bases). CDR1 and CDR2 from the germline V gene are LGHNA and YNFKEQ. The CDR3 consists of 16 residues. The V end was cut by 0 bases, the J end by 4 bases, with 15 bases between. The CDR3 is CASSQDDTGGSYGYTF. The CDR3 region has the DNA TGTGCCAGCAGCCAAGATGACACTGGGGGGTCCTATGGCTACACCTTC.

In this sample, this clone turned up a few times. J is TRBJ1-2 and V is TRBV6-1; 9 bases agree with TRBD1. The CDR3 sequence is 16 residues long. Germline CDR1 MNHNS, CDR2 SASEGT. Trimming took 0 bases from V and 3 from J; bases not matched to a gene: 5. CDR3 nucleotides: TGTGCCAGCAGTGAAGCGGCGGGACAGGGACACTATGGCTACACCTTC. Translating gives CASSEAAGQGHYGYTF.

This clone was counted a few times. Within the sample, other DNA sequences also encode this same CDR3. This rearrangement joins TRBV19 to TRBJ2-1; a weak D match, TRBD1 (5 bases). The CDR3 is 15 residues long. Trimming pared 5 bases from V and 0 bases from J, leaving 11 bases between. CDR1 LNHDA and CDR2 SQIVND come from the germline V gene (reference sequence). The CDR3 DNA sequence: TGTGCCAGTAGTGCCGACAGAAGCTCCTACAATGAGCAGTTCTTC. Translated: CASSADRSSYNEQFF.

The V and J genes are TRBV28 and TRBJ1-1; D is unclear. The CDR3 has 15 amino acids. V lost 6 bases, J lost 0 bases, and 14 bases lay in between. CDR1 and CDR2 (germline): MDHEN, SYDVKM. CDR3 DNA sequence: TGTGCCAGCAGCACCCTGAGAGTTATGAACACTGAAGCTTTCTTT. Residues: CASSTLRVMNTEAFF.

This clone was counted only a few times. The chain carries TRBV29-1 and TRBJ1-1, with D perhaps matching TRBD1 (6 bases). The germline V gene encodes CDR1 SQVTM and CDR2 ANQGSEA. V lost 7 bases and J lost 8, with 14 bases in between. This CDR3 contains 11 residues. The CDR3 coding sequence is TGCAGCGCCGGGGGGCCGGGGGAAGCTTTCTTT. It codes for CSAGGPGEAFF.

The chain has TRBV7-9 and TRBJ2-1; 16 bases line up with TRBD2. The CDR3 has 18 residues. Germline values: CDR1 SEHNR, CDR2 FQNEAQ (reference sequence). J was trimmed by 7 bases and V by 4 bases; bases with no gene match: 10. CDR3 sequence: CASSSPGTSGRAGNEQFF. In nucleotides, the CDR3 is TGTGCCAGCAGCTCCCCCGGGACTAGCGGGAGGGCGGGAAATGAGCAGTTCTTC.

As for this clone: The sample carries other DNA sequences with the same CDR3. The chain joins TRBV19 to TRBJ2-1; 10 bases line up with TRBD2. Germline CDR1 and CDR2: LNHDA and SQIVND (reference sequence). V was pared by 5 bases and J by 6 bases, with 7 bases of the junction left unmatched. The CDR3 is 15 amino acids. CDR3 sequence (DNA): TGTGCCAGTAGTCCAAGCGGGAGGGGGAGCAATGAGCAGTTCTTC. As protein: CASSPSGRGSNEQFF.

The chain carries TRBV15 and TRBJ1-6; TRBD1 is a possible D gene (5 bases). Trimming removed 0 bases from V and 5 bases from J, with 11 bases in between. Per germline, CDR1 LNHNV and CDR2 YYDKDF (reference sequence). This CDR3 contains 16 residues. CDR3 amino acids: CATSRDNRPDNSPLHF. The CDR3 bases are TGTGCCACCAGCAGAGACAACAGGCCCGATAATTCACCCCTCCACTTT.

CDR3 sequence reads: CSVVLNSGYEQYF. The CDR3 coding sequence is TGCAGCGTTGTGTTGAATAGCGGCTACGAGCAGTACTTC. This sequence joins TRBV29-1 and TRBJ2-7, with D perhaps TRBD2 (6 bases). The CDR3 runs 13 residues. Between the trimmed V and J ends, which lost 4 bases and 3 bases, there was a span of 13 bases. CDR1 and CDR2 from the germline V gene are SQVTM and ANQGSEA.

The rearrangement uses TRBV10-3 and TRBJ2-3; D call uncertain. CDR3 length: 16 residues. Germline V gene lookup returns CDR1 ENHRY and CDR2 SYGVKD. Trimming stripped 6 bases from V and 0 bases from J, with 16 bases between. CDR3 in amino acids: CAIRSDNTLSTDTQYF. CDR3 nucleotide sequence: TGTGCCATCAGGTCCGACAATACTTTGAGCACAGATACGCAGTATTTT.

The rearrangement links TRBV30 to TRBJ1-2; D call uncertain. CDR1 is GTSNPN, CDR2 SVGIG, per germline (reference sequence). The CDR3 loop spans 12 amino acids. Trimming pared 5 bases from V and 7 bases from J, leaving 14 bases between. CDR3 in DNA: TGTGCCTGGCCTCGAAGTGGCTCTGGCTACACCTTC. Amino acids: CAWPRSGSGYTF.

This chain joins TRBV27 and TRBJ2-7, with TRBD2 matching 13 bases. Unmatched junction bases numbered 0, after V lost 4 bases and J lost 3 bases. The CDR3 has 14 amino acids. Germline V gene sequence: CDR1 MNHEY, CDR2 SMNVEV (reference sequence). CDR3 sequence reads: CASSWTSGSYEQYF. As DNA, the CDR3 is TGTGCCAGCAGTTGGACTAGCGGGAGCTACGAGCAGTACTTC.

The chain employs TRBV6-1 and TRBJ2-7; 9 bases fit TRBD1. CDR1 and CDR2 (germline): MNHNS, SASEGT. The V segment lost 4 bases and the J segment 2 bases; nucleotides outside the gene matches: 6. The CDR3 is 15 residues long. The CDR3: CASSVDRGVTYEQYF. In nucleotides, the CDR3 is TGTGCCAGCAGTGTCGACAGGGGGGTAACCTACGAGCAGTACTTC.

The chain uses TRBV27 and TRBJ1-5; TRBD1 agrees at 10 bases. The CDR3 consists of 16 residues. The V gene's germline CDR1 is MNHEY and CDR2 SMNVEV (reference sequence). With 4 bases clipped from V and 7 bases from J, the junction kept 10 bases outside the gene matches. CDR3 sequence: CASSSQGTGVGQPQHF. In DNA form, the CDR3 reads TGTGCCAGCAGTTCCCAAGGGACAGGGGTAGGGCAGCCCCAGCATTTT.